The 4 T cell receptor beta chains presented below share a single source sample, sequenced in a study of graft-versus-host responses after intestinal transplantation. No antigen has been assigned to these receptors. Here immunoSEQ multiplex PCR was the method, and the copy in TCRdb shows in-frame clones only, minus some. The repertoire has tens of thousands of clones, roughly 91% of them found once; the top ten carry 2% to 2.5%. The source was unstimulated CD8+ T cells sorted from spleen or lymph node cells, collected before intestinal transplant. The receptors shown here come from a human donor who received an intestinal transplant.

The J gene is TRBJ2-2, the V gene TRBV7-9; TRBD2 matches 7 bases. The CDR3 spans 17 residues. Germline loops: CDR1 SEHNR, CDR2 FQNEAQ (reference sequence). V dropped 1 base and J dropped 1; count of bases not matched to a gene: 6. CDR3 DNA: TGTGCCAGCAGCTTAGGTGGTATAGCGGGGAACACCGGGGAGCTGTTTTTT. It specifies CASSLGGIAGNTGELFF.

The genes are TRBV11-2 and TRBJ2-5; 8 nucleotides align to TRBD1. The germline gives CDR1 SGHAT, CDR2 FQNNGV. V was clipped by 3 bases and J by 0 bases; unmatched bases: 3. CDR3 size: 15 residues. Here the CDR3 DNA reads TGTGCCAGCAGCTTCTCGGACAGGGACCAAGAGACCCAGTACTTC. Its protein product is CASSFSDRDQETQYF.

The V and J genes are TRBV19 and TRBJ2-7; 8 positions agree with TRBD1. The ends lost 7 bases at V and 4 bases at J; junction bases unmatched: 15. The CDR3 contains 16 residues. Germline assignment: CDR1 LNHDA and CDR2 SQIVND (reference sequence). This chain's CDR3 is CASIGGQVKSPYEQYF. The CDR3 bases are TGTGCCAGTATCGGGGGACAGGTCAAATCCCCATACGAGCAGTACTTC.

J is TRBJ1-2 and V is TRBV18, with 7 bases identical to TRBD1. CDR3 length: 21 amino acids. V was clipped by 2 bases and J by 4 bases; unmatched bases: 25. Per germline, CDR1 KGHSH and CDR2 LQKENI. The CDR3 protein is CASSPNPGTADLGWRAYGYTF. In nucleotides, the CDR3 is TGTGCCAGCTCACCAAATCCAGGGACAGCTGATTTAGGGTGGCGCGCCTATGGCTACACCTTC.